The source of this TCR beta chain is a study of T cell repertoires in cytomegalovirus infection. This clonotype was counted between two and nine times. Antigen: not known. The V end lost 3 bases, the J end lost 5 bases, and 13 bases lay between the germline ends. The CDR3 spans 14 residues. Germline lookup yields CDR1 SNHLY and CDR2 FYNNEI. TCRdb reanalysed the reads using MiXCR and keeps one entry per CDR3 protein. The sample has about 89,000 distinct CDR3 sequences, 25% to 35% seen once. Findings and caveats of the study: Accumulated public TCR beta family frequency recognized individuals carrying CMV together with the relevant HLA. It was HLA-C-restricted CMV-specific TCR beta clonotypes that dominated the response ex vivo.

The sample here was CD8+ T cells from cultured PBMCs, taken from culture after CMV antigen stimulation. The J gene is TRBJ1-1, the V gene TRBV2; D perhaps matches TRBD1 (5 bases). This receptor was obtained from a human donor in good health (CMV status not recorded). Some clones in this sample may be carry-over from other donors' samples. The CDR3 loop is CASSEEGRGTEAFF. CDR3 nucleotide sequence: TGTGCCAGCAGTGAGGAGGGGCGAGGGACTGAAGCTTTCTTT.